Listed here are 5 T cell receptor beta chains from one sample, sequenced in a study of cytomegalovirus exposure and HLA in healthy donors. Use of 60 Vbeta and 13 Jbeta primers characterized the PCR. Assay: immunoSEQ multiplex PCR; the TCRdb copy retains only in-frame clones and omits some. The data contain more than 130,000 clones, roughly 73% of them singletons. The sample comprised PBMCs. The receptors here all came from a human donor in good health.

The chain joins TRBV28 to TRBJ2-1; 9 bases align to TRBD2. The V segment lost 4 bases and the J segment 10 bases; nucleotides outside the gene matches: 11. The germline V gene has CDR1 MDHEN and CDR2 SYDVKM. The CDR3 sequence is 15 residues long. The CDR3 region is CASSYSGGVLREQFF. The CDR3 DNA reads TGTGCCAGCAGTTATAGCGGGGGAGTCCTTAGGGAGCAGTTCTTC. Full variable domain (outside the CDR3, taken from reference TRBV28 and TRBJ2-1): DVKVTQSSRYLVKRTGEKVFLECVQDMDHENMFWYRQDPGLGLRLIYFSYDVKMKEKGDIPEGYSVSREKKERFSLILESASTNQTSMYLCASSYSGGVLREQFFGPGTRLTVL.

The V gene is TRBV9, the J gene TRBJ2-2; D not resolved. V lost 0 bases to trimming and J lost 4 bases, with 4 bases between them. Germline loops: CDR1 SGDLS, CDR2 YYNGEE. This CDR3 is built from 13 residues. The CDR3 region is CASSVGATGELFF. CDR3 DNA sequence: TGTGCCAGCAGCGTAGGGGCCACCGGGGAGCTGTTTTTT.

CDR3 in amino acids: CASSWGGTGEETQYF. The DNA for the CDR3 is TGCGCCAGCAGCTGGGGTGGGACAGGGGAAGAGACCCAGTACTTC. The rearrangement links TRBV5-1 to TRBJ2-5; 10 nucleotides match TRBD1. This CDR3 spans 15 amino acids. J was trimmed by 3 bases and V by 3 bases; bases with no gene match: 5. Germline V gene lookup returns CDR1 SGHRS and CDR2 YFSETQ.

The chain combines TRBV15 with TRBJ2-5, with 7 positions matching TRBD1. The CDR3 totals 17 residues. V dropped 3 bases and J dropped 5; count of bases not matched to a gene: 15. CDR1 LNHNV and CDR2 YYDKDF come from the germline V gene (reference sequence). CDR3 DNA: TGTGCCACCAGCAGGGACCCTCCGGACAGGACCGGGGAGACCCAGTACTTC. This codes for CATSRDPPDRTGETQYF.

This clone was seen once. The chain joins TRBV5-4 to TRBJ2-5, with D unclear. The CDR3 loop spans 14 amino acids. Trimming took 1 base from V and 1 from J, leaving 8 bases between them. Germline V gives CDR1 SGHNT, CDR2 YYREEE (reference sequence). CDR3 DNA: TGTGCCAGCAGCTTGAGGCGGATCCAAGAGACCCAGTACTTC. Protein sequence: CASSLRRIQETQYF.